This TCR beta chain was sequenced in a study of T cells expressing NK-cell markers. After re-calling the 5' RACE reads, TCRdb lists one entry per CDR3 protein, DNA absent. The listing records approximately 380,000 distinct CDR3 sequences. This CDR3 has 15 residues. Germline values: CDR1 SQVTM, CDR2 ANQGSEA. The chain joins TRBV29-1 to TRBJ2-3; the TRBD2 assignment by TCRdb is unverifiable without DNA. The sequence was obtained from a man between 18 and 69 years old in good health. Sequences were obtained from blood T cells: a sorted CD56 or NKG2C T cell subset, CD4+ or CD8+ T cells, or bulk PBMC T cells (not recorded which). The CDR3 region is CSVPPSGKNTDTQYF.